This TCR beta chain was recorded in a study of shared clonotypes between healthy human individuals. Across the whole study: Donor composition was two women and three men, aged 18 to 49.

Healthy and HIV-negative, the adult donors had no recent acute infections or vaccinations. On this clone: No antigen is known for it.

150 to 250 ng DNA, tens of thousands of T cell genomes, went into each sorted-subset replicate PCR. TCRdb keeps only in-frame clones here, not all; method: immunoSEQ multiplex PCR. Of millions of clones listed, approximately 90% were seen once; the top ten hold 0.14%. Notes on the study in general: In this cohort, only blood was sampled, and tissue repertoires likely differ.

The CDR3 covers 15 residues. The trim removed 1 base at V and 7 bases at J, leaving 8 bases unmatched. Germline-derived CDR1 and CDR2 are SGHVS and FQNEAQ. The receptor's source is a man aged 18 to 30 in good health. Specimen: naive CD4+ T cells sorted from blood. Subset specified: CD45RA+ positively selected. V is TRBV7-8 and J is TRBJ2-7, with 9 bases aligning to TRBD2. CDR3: CASSLGSGLAGEQYF. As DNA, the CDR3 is TGTGCCAGCAGCTTAGGTTCCGGTCTAGCGGGAGAGCAGTACTTC. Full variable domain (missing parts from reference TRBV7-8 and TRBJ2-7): GAGVSQSPRYKVAKRGQDVALRCDPISGHVSLFWYQQALGQGPEFLTYFQNEAQLDKSGLPSDRFFAERPEGSVSTLKIQRTQQEDSAVYLCASSLGSGLAGEQYFGPGTRLTVT.